The text below deals with one T cell receptor (delta chain). This clone has more than one count but fewer than ten. Its antigen is currently not known. The protein TCRdb gives is from a much larger clone and does not agree with this DNA's translation at residue 14, likely a read error; the protein shown here comes from the DNA. The same treatment, consisting of spiramycin and/or pyrimethamine plus sulfadiazine plus folinic acid, was given to mothers of infected and uninfected infants alike. Every infant, whether infected or uninfected, was delivered at term, after more than 37 weeks of gestation. Around 0.94 mL of blood was used to isolate PBMCs by Lymphoprep gradient centrifugation, after which the PBMCs were cryopreserved in liquid nitrogen and shipped to Belgium. After thawing, PBMCs were labeled with Zombie NIR viability dye and stained with CD3, TCR gammadelta, Vgamma9 and Vdelta2 antibodies. Sorting of CD3+ TCRgammadelta+ T cells was performed on a FACSAria III, with a mean purity of around 98%. For each sample, RNA was extracted from roughly 11,000 sorted gammadelta T cells with the RNeasy Micro Kit. The infants were born to mothers who were enrolled with primary T. gondii infection during pregnancy. Infant peripheral blood was collected at an outpatient microbiology and virology center in Pavia, Italy.

V is cut back by 2 bases and J by 3 bases, with 24 bases in the junction unmatched. Based on the germline V gene, the CDR1 and CDR2 sequences are TSWWSYY and QGS. The CDR3 goes from the cysteine to the phenylalanine over 21 residues. Only CDR3 DNA is held: 63 bases, read in frame from base 1. cDNA was generated in one tube by template-switch reverse transcription with TRGC- and TRDC-specific primers, using SuperScript II. The TRGC primer was designed to bind both the TRGC1 and TRGC2 constant genes. TRG and TRD amplification used the KAPA Real-Time Library Amplification Kit, with AMPure XP bead purification between steps. Illumina sequencing adapters were added by index PCR using the Nextera XT Index Kit. TRG and TRD amplicons were sequenced on an Illumina MiSeq with the V2 300 kit, giving 150 bp paired-end reads. The published analysis was carried out like this. Before any further analysis, FastQC version 0.11.8 was used to check read quality. Reads were mapped to GenBank TRG or TRD reference genes, and MiXCR version 3.0.3 was used to assemble CDR3 sequences. MiXCR defaults were kept, except that TRDD gene segments were assembled using 3 rather than 5 consecutive nucleotides. N additions, CDR3 length, J segment length and clonotype sharing between samples were all calculated using VDJtools version 1.2.1. CDR3 sequences that were out of frame or contained stop codons were removed from the analysis. To look for overlap, the infant repertoires were checked against previously published Vgamma9Vdelta2 repertoires from fetal, cord blood and adult blood. Clone calls in TCRdb were regenerated from the public reads with CATT, after which identical DNA sequences shared one row. The V and J calls here are based on TCRdb, not the publication. Recorded for this sample are just over 350 delta-chain clones; about 15% of them occurred a single time. The biggest ten clones account for about 68% of the sample.

The data were obtained in a study of Vγ9Vδ2 T cells in congenital toxoplasmosis (dated by TCRdb to 2020 to 2023). Looking at the study overall: Congenital toxoplasmosis was diagnosed using IgG, IgM and IgA serology, Western blot and an in-house interferon-gamma release assay. This study compared the CDR3 repertoires of the gamma and delta chains in sorted blood gammadelta T cells from congenitally T. gondii-infected infants versus uninfected infants. Infant repertoires were sequenced at 2 months after birth and at 1 year of age. TCR sequencing was performed on 5 or 6 infected and 10 uninfected infants at 2 months and on 3 infected and 4 uninfected infants at 1 year. Overall study results and their limits: Repertoire differences between infected and uninfected infants were less clear at 1 year of age than at 2 months. A public TRGV9 clonotype was highly prevalent in both infected and uninfected infants. At 2 months, infected infants appeared to have fewer N additions in TRGV9 and TRDV2 CDR3s than uninfected infants, particularly in TRDV2-TRDJ1 sequences. Among roughly 2-month-old infants, germline-encoded fetal-type TRDV2 CDR3 sequences seemed to show up more often in infected than in uninfected infants, which suggests an in utero expansion footprint. Two months was the earliest age with enough suitable sample material for TCR repertoire analysis, so newborn repertoires were not sequenced.

The V gene is TRDV1 and the J gene is TRDJ1, with 7 bases matching TRDD3. The sample comprised gamma-delta T cells from blood. The source is a child under 10 years old born to a mother with Toxoplasma gondii infection during pregnancy, either congenitally infected or uninfected (not recorded which). The nucleotides are TGTGCTCTTGGGGAAGAAGGTCCCAGAATTTACTGGGGCAAAAGGGCCGATAAACTCATCTTT. Its protein is CALGEEGPRIYWGKRADKLIF.